Listed below are T cell receptor beta chains from one sample, sequenced in a study of beta chain features in type 1 diabetes. Sequencing used immunoSEQ multiplex PCR; TCRdb keeps in-frame clones, though not all of them. In the table there are tens of thousands of clones, over 40% of which are singletons. Input material: Tregs from blood. These receptors originate from a young man with type 1 diabetes. Both conserved end residues are part of each CDR3. For some rows the clone size is stated as once, few or many, or as a class when expanded; others skip it.

V gene	clone size	J gene	CDR3 protein
TRBV30	NA	TRBJ2-5	CAWRETGGMETQYF
TRBV15	NA	TRBJ1-5	CATSRGTVSQPQHF
TRBV30	NA	TRBJ2-7	CALGRGYEQYF
TRBV7-2	NA	TRBJ1-2	CASSLSFTRGGGYTF
TRBV23-1	NA	TRBJ2-5	CASSPPGSRQETQYF
TRBV7-8	NA	TRBJ2-7	CASSQGAGSREQYF
TRBV11-2	few	TRBJ2-1	CASSLELAGYNEQFF
TRBV2	once	TRBJ1-2	CASRTGNFYGYTF
TRBV10-3	medium-sized	TRBJ2-7	CAISESGGTYEQYF
TRBV6-6	few	TRBJ2-5	CASSPETVGVETQYF
TRBV5-1	NA	TRBJ2-7	CASSFNWGGTGSYEQYF
TRBV13	NA	TRBJ2-3	CASSLAGALTQYF
TRBV7-2	NA	TRBJ2-5	CASSFQGSQETQYF
TRBV18	NA	TRBJ1-1	CASSPRPGKDGTEAFF
TRBV18	few	TRBJ2-7	CASSREKYEQYF
TRBV7-3	few	TRBJ1-1	CASSLTGNTEAFF
TRBV29-1	NA	TRBJ2-7	CSVGTATNYEQYF
TRBV6-1	NA	TRBJ2-6	CASSAGSSGANVLTF
TRBV19	NA	TRBJ1-5	CASSNTFSSHQPQHF
TRBV7-9	NA	TRBJ2-1	CASSHRDTYNEQFF
TRBV7-2	NA	TRBJ2-5	CASSLAPQGPQYF
TRBV28	NA	TRBJ2-5	CASTTEAGRAQYF
TRBV7-2	NA	TRBJ1-2	CASSLTGVNGYTF
TRBV29-1	NA	TRBJ2-1	CSVDLAGGNEQFF
TRBV11-2	NA	TRBJ1-1	CASSLNRGTEAFF
TRBV10-3	NA	TRBJ2-1	CAIRSGFDYNEQFF